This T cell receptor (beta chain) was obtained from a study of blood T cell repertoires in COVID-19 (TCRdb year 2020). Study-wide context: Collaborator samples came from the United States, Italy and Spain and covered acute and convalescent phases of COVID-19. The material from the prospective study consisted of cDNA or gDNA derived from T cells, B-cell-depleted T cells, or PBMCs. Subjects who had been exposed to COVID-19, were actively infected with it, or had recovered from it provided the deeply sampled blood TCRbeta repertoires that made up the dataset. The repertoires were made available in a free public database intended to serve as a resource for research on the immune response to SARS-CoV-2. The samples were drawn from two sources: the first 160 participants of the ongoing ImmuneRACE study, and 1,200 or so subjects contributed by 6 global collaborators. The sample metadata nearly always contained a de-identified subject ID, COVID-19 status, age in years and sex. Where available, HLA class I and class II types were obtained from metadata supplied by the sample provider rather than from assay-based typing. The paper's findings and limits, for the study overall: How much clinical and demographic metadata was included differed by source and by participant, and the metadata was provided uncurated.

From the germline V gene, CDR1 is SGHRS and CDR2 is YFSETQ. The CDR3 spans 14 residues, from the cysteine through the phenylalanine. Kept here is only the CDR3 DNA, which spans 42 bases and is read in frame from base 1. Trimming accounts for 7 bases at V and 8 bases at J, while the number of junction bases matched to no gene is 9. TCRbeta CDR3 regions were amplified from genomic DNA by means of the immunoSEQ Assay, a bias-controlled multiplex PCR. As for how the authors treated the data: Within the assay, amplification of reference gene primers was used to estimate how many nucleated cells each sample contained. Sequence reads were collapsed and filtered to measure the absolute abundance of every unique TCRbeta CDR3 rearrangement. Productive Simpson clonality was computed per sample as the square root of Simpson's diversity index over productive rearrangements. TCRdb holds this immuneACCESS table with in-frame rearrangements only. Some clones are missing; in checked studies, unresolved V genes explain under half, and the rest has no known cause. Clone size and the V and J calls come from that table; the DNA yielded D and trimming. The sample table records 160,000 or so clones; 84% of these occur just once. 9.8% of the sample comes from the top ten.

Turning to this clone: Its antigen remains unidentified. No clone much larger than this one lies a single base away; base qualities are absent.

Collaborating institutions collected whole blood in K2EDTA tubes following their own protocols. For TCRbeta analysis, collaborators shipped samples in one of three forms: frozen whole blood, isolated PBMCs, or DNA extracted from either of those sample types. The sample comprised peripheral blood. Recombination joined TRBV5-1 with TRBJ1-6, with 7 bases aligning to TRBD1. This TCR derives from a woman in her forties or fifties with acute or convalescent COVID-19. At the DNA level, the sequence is TGCGCCAGCGCAACGACAGGGAGTGATTCACCCCTCCACTTT. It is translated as CASATTGSDSPLHF. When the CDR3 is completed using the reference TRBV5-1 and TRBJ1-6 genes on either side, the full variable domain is KAGVTQTPRYLIKTRGQQVTLSCSPISGHRSVSWYQQTPGQGLQFLFEYFSETQRNKGNFPGRFSGRQFSNSRSEMNVSTLELGDSALYLCASATTGSDSPLHFGNGTRLTVT.